Following are 8 T cell receptor beta chains from one sample sequenced in a study of CD8 T cells in Susac syndrome. The RNA, roughly 0.5 to 1 ug, was put through reverse transcription using random hexamers. TCRdb ran MiXCR on the immunoSEQ multiplex PCR reads and lists one entry per CDR3 protein. This sample has roughly 200,000 distinct CDR3 sequences; around 94% occur once, and the top ten carry approximately 0.11%. The sample was CD4+ T cells from PBMCs. All receptors derive from a human donor with Susac syndrome.

The chain employs TRBV5-4 and TRBJ2-3, with 7 nucleotides matching TRBD2. CDR1 SGHNT and CDR2 YYREEE come from the germline V gene (reference sequence). V lost 9 bases to trimming and J lost 2 bases; unmatched junction nucleotides: 9. The CDR3 length is 14 residues. For the CDR3, the DNA is TGTGCCACCTTAGCGGGTTCTAACACAGATACGCAGTATTTT. This gives the protein CATLAGSNTDTQYF.

This chain uses TRBV11-2 with TRBJ2-1; D is unresolved. Germline V gives CDR1 SGHAT, CDR2 FQNNGV. The CDR3 is made up of 13 amino acids. Trimming removed 3 bases from V and 2 bases from J, with 5 bases in between. The CDR3 loop is CASSFGPYNEQFF. CDR3 nucleotides: TGTGCCAGCAGCTTCGGGCCCTACAATGAGCAGTTCTTC.

J is TRBJ1-4 and V is TRBV29-1, with 8 bases that match TRBD1. Trimming at V came to 4 bases and at J to 6 bases, leaving 1 base not matched to a gene. Germline V gene lookup returns CDR1 SQVTM and CDR2 ANQGSEA. The CDR3 spans 12 residues. Here the CDR3 reads CSVVTGDEKLFF. The CDR3 region has the DNA TGCAGCGTTGTGACAGGGGATGAAAAACTGTTTTTT.

The chain uses TRBV25-1 and TRBJ1-1, with D possibly being TRBD1 (5 bases). The CDR3 has 11 residues. The germline V gene has CDR1 MGHDK and CDR2 SYGVNS. V was cut by 8 bases and J by 5 bases, with 9 bases left in between. The CDR3 region has the DNA TGTGCCAGCTCCGGGGGTACTGAAGCTTTCTTT. This translates into CASSGGTEAFF.

The chain combines TRBV9 with TRBJ2-7, with D perhaps TRBD1 (6 bases). CDR3 length: 14 residues. Trimming pared 4 bases from V and 2 bases from J, leaving 13 bases between. Germline V gene sequence: CDR1 SGDLS, CDR2 YYNGEE. The CDR3 protein is CASSPNRVPYEQYF. The CDR3 nucleotides are TGTGCCAGCAGCCCAAACAGGGTACCCTACGAGCAGTACTTC. The whole variable domain, remainder taken from reference TRBV9 and TRBJ2-7, is DSGVTQTPKHLITATGQRVTLRCSPRSGDLSVYWYQQSLDQGLQFLIQYYNGEERAKGNILERFSAQQFPDLHSELNLSSLELGDSALYFCASSPNRVPYEQYFGPGTRLTVT.

The J gene is TRBJ2-4, the V gene TRBV19; D remains unclear. The CDR3 is 16 amino acids. V was pared by 1 base and J by 0 bases, with 10 bases between. CDR1 is LNHDA, CDR2 SQIVND, per germline (reference sequence). CDR3 amino acids: CASSIGAEIAKNIQYF. CDR3 in DNA: TGTGCCAGTAGTATAGGCGCAGAAATAGCCAAAAACATTCAGTACTTC.

This clonotype was picked up one time. CDR3 in amino acids: CASSSRDSLRHTF. The CDR3 DNA sequence: TGTGCCAGCAGTTCCCGGGACAGCCTTCGGCACACCTTC. J is TRBJ1-2 and V is TRBV27; TRBD1 agrees at 7 bases. CDR1 is MNHEY and CDR2 is SMNVEV in the germline V gene (reference sequence). CDR3 length: 13 amino acids. V was pared by 4 bases and J by 12 bases, with 11 bases of the junction left unmatched.

J is TRBJ2-1 and V is TRBV3-1, with D possibly TRBD2 on 6 matching bases. This CDR3 is 18 amino acids long. Trimming left V 0 bases short and J 0 bases short, with 15 bases between. Germline CDR1 and CDR2: LGHDT and YNNKEL (reference sequence). The CDR3 nucleotides are TGTGCCAGCAGCCAAGATCTTGGTGGGAGGAACTCCTACAATGAGCAGTTCTTC. Translation gives CASSQDLGGRNSYNEQFF.